The 27 T cell receptor beta chains below come from one sample, sequenced in a study of post-analysis software for immune sequencing data. Their recognized antigens are unknown. Unique molecular identifiers were present in the TCR beta cDNA libraries. TCRdb fed the PCR reads into MiXCR, producing one record per CDR3 protein. The sample yields 450,000 to 650,000 distinct CDR3 sequences, roughly two fifths seen once. Points from the study as a whole: When patients were compared with controls, a handful of TRBV segments were more frequent, TRBV5-6, TRBV5-1 and TRBV20-1 among them.

Material for sequencing was blood. All receptors come from a girl aged 10 to 17 with multiple sclerosis.

This chain connects TRBV14 to TRBJ2-5; 7 bases match TRBD1. The J call may be faulty, since TRBJ2-7 better matches the DNA end. This CDR3 is 14 amino acids long. The germline V gene has CDR1 SGHDN and CDR2 FVKESK. CDR3 amino acids: CASSPPGQAYEQYF. The CDR3 region has the DNA TGTGCCAGCAGCCCCCCAGGACAGGCCTACGAGCAGTACTTC.

The V and J genes are TRBV5-1 and TRBJ1-6; D is possibly TRBD1 (6 bases). The CDR3 is 17 amino acids. Germline-derived CDR1 and CDR2 are SGHRS and YFSETQ. V was clipped by 0 bases and J by 7 bases, with 17 bases between them. The CDR3 here is CASSLGVGGRQNSPLHF. The CDR3 region has the DNA TGCGCCAGCAGCTTGGGTGTCGGGGGGCGGCAGAATTCACCCCTCCACTTT.

The J gene is TRBJ2-1, the V gene TRBV5-1; D is tentatively TRBD1 or TRBD2 (5 bases each). This CDR3 spans 15 amino acids. V lost 5 bases and J lost 4, with 16 bases in between. Germline V CDR1 and CDR2: SGHRS, YFSETQ. The CDR3 protein is CASRVQDGAYNEQFF. The DNA of the CDR3 is TGCGCCAGCAGGGTACAGGACGGGGCTTACAATGAGCAGTTCTTC.

As for this clonotype: The junction and the germline gene differ at one end; a read error may be behind it. The genes are TRBV11-2 and TRBJ2-6, with D possibly matching TRBD2 (7 bases). Germline V CDR1 and CDR2: SGHAT, FQNNGV. The CDR3 is 17 residues long. The CDR3 nucleotides read TGTGCCAGCAGCCCAGCGGGGATTCCTTCGGGGGCCAACGCCCTGACTTTC. Amino acid sequence: CASSPAGIPSGANALTF.

This sequence joins TRBV7-2 and TRBJ2-1; D may correspond to TRBD1 or TRBD2 (6 bases each). CDR1 and CDR2 (germline): SGHTA, FQGNSA. The V end lost 2 bases, the J end lost 0 bases, and 14 bases lay between the germline ends. The CDR3 is 17 amino acids. The CDR3 reads CASSLRGRGSSYNEQFF. The CDR3 nucleotides read TGTGCCAGCAGCTTACGGGGGCGGGGCAGCTCCTACAATGAGCAGTTCTTC.

The chain uses TRBV20-1 and TRBJ1-1; 8 nucleotides match TRBD1. The CDR3 extends over 14 amino acids. Germline CDR1 is DFQATT and CDR2 is SNEGSKA (reference sequence). The V and J ends lost 1 base and 10 bases, in that order; junction bases with no gene match: 11. CDR3 sequence (DNA): TGCAGTGCTAGAGCACGGACAGGGACCTTGGGAGCTTTCTTT. Amino acid sequence: CSARARTGTLGAFF.

Note on this clonotype: Possible read error: a much larger clone is one base away. The CDR3 sequence: CSAKDTSEETQYF. CDR3 in DNA: TGCAGTGCTAAAGATACTAGCGAAGAGACCCAGTACTTC. The rearrangement uses TRBV20-1 and TRBJ2-5, with 7 bases fitting TRBD2. CDR3 length: 13 amino acids. With V trimmed by 4 bases and J by 3 bases, 5 bases remained unmatched. Germline V gene sequence: CDR1 DFQATT, CDR2 SNEGSKA (reference sequence).

In its sample, this clonotype was seen a few times. The CDR3 here is CASSPPGGDYEQYF. In DNA, the CDR3 is TGCGCCAGCAGCCCCCCGGGCGGGGACTACGAGCAGTACTTC. The chain uses TRBV4-1 and TRBJ2-7; maybe TRBD2 (6 bases). V shed 4 bases and J shed 3 bases, with 13 bases lying between them. The CDR3 extends over 14 amino acids. The V gene's germline CDR1 is MGHRA and CDR2 YSYEKL.

This clonotype was recorded a few times. This chain links TRBV7-9 with TRBJ1-1; maybe TRBD1 (5 bases). The V gene lost 9 bases and the J gene lost 5 bases, with 13 bases spanning the gap. The V gene's germline CDR1 is SEHNR and CDR2 FQNEAQ (reference sequence). The length of the CDR3 is 12 residues. The CDR3 DNA reads as TGTGCCAGTCGGCCGGGGGGGACTGAAGCTTTCTTT. Residues: CASRPGGTEAFF.

The gene calls are TRBV10-3 and TRBJ2-1; 8 nucleotides agree with TRBD1. The CDR3 runs 18 residues. CDR1 and CDR2 from the germline V gene are ENHRY and SYGVKD. The junction had 21 bases not matched to a gene; V was cut back by 7 bases and J by 7 bases. CDR3 DNA sequence: TGTGCCATCAAAGGGGACAGGTCCCCCGGGACGAAATCTAATGAGCAGTTCTTC. It translates to CAIKGDRSPGTKSNEQFF.

This chain uses TRBV6-6 with TRBJ1-1; possibly TRBD1 for D (5 bases). The CDR3 covers 13 residues. V gave up 6 bases and J gave up 3 bases, with 11 bases separating them. The germline V gene encodes CDR1 MNHNY and CDR2 SVGAGI (reference sequence). The CDR3 is CASSPDSYTEAFF. The DNA of the CDR3 is TGTGCCAGCAGCCCCGACAGTTACACTGAAGCTTTCTTT.

The V gene is TRBV6-2 or TRBV6-3, the J gene TRBJ2-7; 7 nucleotides line up with TRBD2. The CDR3 length is 16 residues. Germline V gene lookup returns CDR1 MNHEY and CDR2 SVGEGT. Trimming took 6 bases from V and 1 from J; bases not matched to a gene: 12. The CDR3 loop is CASRPLSSGLSYEQYF. The CDR3 bases are TGTGCCAGCAGACCCCTGTCTAGCGGCCTTTCCTACGAGCAGTACTTC.

The sample holds a few counts of this clonotype. The chain is built from TRBV29-1 and TRBJ2-7; D call uncertain. Per the germline V gene, CDR1 is SQVTM and CDR2 is ANQGSEA. V lost 6 bases, J lost 2 bases, and 8 bases lay in between. The CDR3 sequence is 11 residues long. CDR3 coding DNA: TGCAGCGTCCTGCGGACCTACGAGCAGTACTTC. This sequence encodes CSVLRTYEQYF.

V is TRBV4-1 and J is TRBJ2-7; D may be TRBD2 (6 bases). V lost 4 bases to trimming and J lost 2 bases, with 15 bases between them. Germline CDR1 and CDR2: MGHRA and YSYEKL. This CDR3 spans 15 amino acids. The CDR3 nucleotides read TGCGCCAGCAGCCCAACGCGGGATGGGACCTACGAGCAGTACTTC. Residues: CASSPTRDGTYEQYF.

In this sample, this clonotype turned up a few times. The genes are TRBV7-9 and TRBJ2-4; a possible D gene is TRBD1 (5 bases). V lost 5 bases to trimming and J lost 0 bases, with 17 bases between them. Germline V gene sequence: CDR1 SEHNR, CDR2 FQNEAQ (reference sequence). The CDR3 spans 17 residues. The CDR3 spells CASSPTRGSLAKNIQYF. The DNA for the CDR3 is TGTGCCAGCAGCCCCACAAGGGGATCCTTAGCCAAAAACATTCAGTACTTC. Together with reference TRBV7-9 and TRBJ2-4, the CDR3 gives the full variable domain: DTGVSQNPRHKITKRGQNVTFRCDPISEHNRLYWYRQTLGQGPEFLTYFQNEAQLEKSRLLSDRFSAERPKGSFSTLEIQRTEQGDSAMYLCASSPTRGSLAKNIQYFGAGTRLSVL.

The chain joins TRBV4-2 to TRBJ2-1, with D perhaps matching TRBD1 or TRBD2 (6 bases each). Per germline, CDR1 LGHNA and CDR2 YNFKEQ. V shed 11 bases and J shed 6 bases, with 14 bases lying between them. CDR3 size: 12 residues. The CDR3 DNA reads TGTGCCCCGAGGGGGGTCGTCAATGAGCAGTTCTTC. Amino acid sequence: CAPRGVVNEQFF.

The V and J genes are TRBV5-1 and TRBJ1-1; 7 bases agree with TRBD1. The CDR3 runs 14 residues. From germline, CDR1 is SGHRS and CDR2 YFSETQ. After removal of 1 base from V and 1 base from J, the junction contained 1 base not matched to a gene. The CDR3 bases are TGCGCCAGCAGCTTGACAGGGGAGAACACTGAAGCTTTCTTT. This codes for CASSLTGENTEAFF.

The V gene is TRBV12-3 or TRBV12-4, the J gene TRBJ2-1; 7 nucleotides match TRBD2. This CDR3 has 14 residues. The ends lost 8 bases at V and 10 bases at J; junction bases unmatched: 14. The CDR3 region is CASLGGGSLEEQFF. In nucleotides, the CDR3 is TGTGCCAGCCTCGGAGGCGGGAGTCTAGAGGAGCAGTTCTTC.

This clonotype was seen more than once but under ten times. V and J are TRBV3-1 and TRBJ2-5; D unclear. Germline values: CDR1 LGHDT, CDR2 YNNKEL (reference sequence). The CDR3 runs to 13 residues. Between the trimmed V and J ends, which lost 5 bases and 4 bases, there was a span of 11 bases. The CDR3 spells CASSGWEGETQYF. The CDR3 DNA reads TGTGCCAGCAGCGGATGGGAAGGAGAGACCCAGTACTTC.

This chain joins TRBV5-1 and TRBJ2-7; TRBD2 matches at 7 bases. Germline CDR1 reads SGHRS; CDR2 reads YFSETQ. CDR3 length: 19 residues. V trimming: 4 bases; J trimming: 0 bases; junction bases outside the gene matches: 19. CDR3 nucleotides: TGCGCCAGCAGCCTCGTCCCGGGAGGAACGACCCGGAGCTCCTACGAGCAGTACTTC. Protein: CASSLVPGGTTRSSYEQYF.

V and J are TRBV27 and TRBJ2-1; 7 nucleotides agree with TRBD1. The CDR3 runs 15 residues. Germline CDR1 is MNHEY and CDR2 is SMNVEV (reference sequence). The V and J ends lost 5 bases and 2 bases, in that order; junction bases with no gene match: 6. This CDR3 is CASSLQGDPYNEQFF. The CDR3, as DNA: TGTGCCAGCAGTCTCCAGGGGGATCCCTACAATGAGCAGTTCTTC.

The chain has TRBV20-1 and TRBJ1-1; D perhaps matches TRBD1 (6 bases). Germline V gene lookup returns CDR1 DFQATT and CDR2 SNEGSKA (reference sequence). The CDR3 spans 12 residues. V dropped 0 bases and J dropped 8 bases, with 10 bases sitting between them. The DNA for the CDR3 is TGCAGTGCTAGAGATGGACAGAAAGAAGCTTTCTTT. Protein sequence: CSARDGQKEAFF.

A few counts support this clonotype. The chain has TRBV6-1 and TRBJ2-7; 14 bases match TRBD2. This CDR3 is built from 15 residues. Germline loops: CDR1 MNHNS, CDR2 SASEGT. With 2 bases clipped from V and 4 bases from J, the junction kept 1 base outside the gene matches. The CDR3 nucleotides read TGTGCCAGCAGTGAAAGGACTAGCGGGAGGTACGAGCAGTACTTC. Encoded protein: CASSERTSGRYEQYF.

The genes are TRBV3-1 and TRBJ2-1, with D unresolved. The CDR3 is 15 residues long. V was trimmed by 0 bases and J by 13 bases, leaving 19 bases between them. Germline assignment: CDR1 LGHDT and CDR2 YNNKEL (reference sequence). The CDR3 region is CASSQDSNRASSQFF. The CDR3 nucleotides are TGTGCCAGCAGCCAAGATTCAAATAGGGCATCATCTCAGTTCTTC.

This chain joins TRBV5-5 and TRBJ2-2, with unresolved D. CDR1 is SGHKS and CDR2 is YYEKEE in the germline V gene (reference sequence). This CDR3 is built from 15 residues. V gave up 0 bases and J gave up 7 bases, with 13 bases separating them. The CDR3 coding sequence is TGTGCCAGCAGCTTGGTTCCACCTCTGCGCGGGGAGCTGTTTTTT. This encodes CASSLVPPLRGELFF.

V usage is TRBV27 and J usage is TRBJ2-3, with 7 bases identical to TRBD2. V shed 3 bases and J 5 bases; nucleotides not matched to a gene: 5. Per the germline V gene, CDR1 is MNHEY and CDR2 is SMNVEV (reference sequence). The CDR3 sequence is 14 residues long. The CDR3 sequence is CASSFAGVGDTQYF. DNA of the CDR3: TGTGCCAGCAGTTTCGCGGGAGTCGGAGATACGCAGTATTTT.

The genes are TRBV13 and TRBJ1-1; maybe TRBD1 (5 bases). The V and J ends lost 5 bases and 10 bases respectively, with 17 bases between them. Germline-derived CDR1 and CDR2 are PRHDT and FYEKMQ (reference sequence). The CDR3 has 13 amino acids. In DNA, the CDR3 is TGTGCCAGCAGCCTGCGGGGGACCCAGGGAGCTTTCTTT. Encoded protein: CASSLRGTQGAFF.